This paragraph reports one T cell receptor beta chain. Its specificity is unknown. These data belong to a study of cytomegalovirus exposure and HLA in healthy donors. General study findings and limits: Within an earlier analysis, most TCR beta V segments proved productive either about 90% or about 30% of the time.

It was with 60 Vbeta and 13 Jbeta primers that the PCR ran. Clones were sequenced by immunoSEQ multiplex PCR, and TCRdb holds only the in-frame ones, with some missing. In the table there are about 150,000 clones, roughly three quarters of which are singletons. Sequenced sample: PBMCs. The clonotype comes from a man in his 60s in good health and CMV-seronegative.

The DNA of the CDR3 is TGTGCCAGCAGCCCCCTTGGGGCGGAAGGCCCCAATGAGCAGTTCTTC. This gives the protein CASSPLGAEGPNEQFF. The rearrangement joins TRBV7-9 to TRBJ2-1; the D gene is possibly TRBD1 (5 bases). Germline assignment: CDR1 SEHNR and CDR2 FQNEAQ (reference sequence). V lost 5 bases and J lost 6, with 20 bases in between. The CDR3 has 16 amino acids.